Presented here are 22 T cell receptor beta chains from one specimen sequenced in a study of shared T cell receptors in the human thymus. The table came from immunoSEQ multiplex PCR; TCRdb's copy has only in-frame clones and leaves some out. The sample lists 630,000 or so clones, over 75% occurring once. These data were likewise used in another study, on human thymus T cells.

The specimen was thymocytes. The receptors shown here come from a boy in the first two years of life with a congenital heart defect.

This clone was found a few times. V and J are TRBV25-1 and TRBJ1-3; weak D call: TRBD1 (6 bases). The CDR3 sequence is 11 residues long. The germline V gene encodes CDR1 MGHDK and CDR2 SYGVNS. Deletions cut 8 bases from V and 4 bases from J, with 6 bases between. CDR3 coding DNA: TGTGCCAGCGGACAGGGAAACACCATATATTTT. It codes for CASGQGNTIYF.

This chain connects TRBV19 to TRBJ2-3; 12 nucleotides agree with TRBD1. Germline V gives CDR1 LNHDA, CDR2 SQIVND (reference sequence). The CDR3 has 16 residues. J was trimmed by 7 bases and V by 4 bases; bases with no gene match: 9. As DNA, the CDR3 is TGTGCCAGTAGTAATCACGGGACAGGGGGCAGGAATACGCAGTATTTT. It specifies CASSNHGTGGRNTQYF.

This CDR3 is CASSQANPQGDQPQHF. The CDR3 DNA follows: TGCGCCAGCAGCCAAGCCAACCCACAGGGGGATCAGCCCCAGCATTTT. This chain joins TRBV4-1 and TRBJ1-5; 8 bases match TRBD1. CDR1 is MGHRA, CDR2 YSYEKL, per germline. The V and J ends lost 1 base and 5 bases, in that order; junction bases with no gene match: 7. There are 16 residues in the CDR3.

The rearrangement joins TRBV27 to TRBJ2-1; TRBD2 might be the D (6 bases). The CDR3 sequence is 14 residues long. The ends were cut back, 8 bases at V and 0 bases at J, with 11 bases in the middle. Germline V gene sequence: CDR1 MNHEY, CDR2 SMNVEV (reference sequence). The DNA for the CDR3 is TGTGCCAGCGGCCCCGGGGGCTCCTACAATGAGCAGTTCTTC. This gives the protein CASGPGGSYNEQFF.

The chain has TRBV28 and TRBJ1-5; 7 bases match TRBD1. Germline trimming cut 3 bases from V and 0 bases from J; bases unmatched to any gene: 5. The CDR3 runs to 16 residues. Germline loops: CDR1 MDHEN, CDR2 SYDVKM. CDR3 nucleotides: TGTGCCAGCAGTTTGACAGGGTTTAATAGCAATCAGCCCCAGCATTTT. As protein: CASSLTGFNSNQPQHF.

This clone has a single count. The CDR3 protein is CAIRTEGYTF. The DNA of the CDR3 is TGTGCCATCAGGACGGAGGGCTACACCTTC. The chain uses TRBV28 and TRBJ1-2; D unclear. The length of the CDR3 is 10 residues. V lost 10 bases and J 8 bases, leaving 11 bases between the germline ends. Germline loops: CDR1 MDHEN, CDR2 SYDVKM.

Of note for this clone: The sample holds other DNA sequences that translate to the same CDR3. V usage is TRBV18 and J usage is TRBJ2-7; 10 nucleotides match TRBD1. The germline gives CDR1 KGHSH, CDR2 LQKENI. CDR3 size: 14 residues. The V segment lost 2 bases and the J segment 2 bases; nucleotides outside the gene matches: 0. CDR3 in DNA: TGTGCCAGCTCACCAGGACAGGGGGCCTACGAGCAGTACTTC. Its translation is CASSPGQGAYEQYF.

This clone appeared a few times. This sequence joins TRBV5-1 and TRBJ2-3; no reliable D call. CDR1 SGHRS and CDR2 YFSETQ come from the germline V gene. Trimming took 0 bases from V and 4 from J, leaving 12 bases between them. CDR3 length equals 15 residues. This CDR3 reads CASSLGPLMPDTQYF. The CDR3 DNA follows: TGCGCCAGCAGCTTGGGGCCCCTCATGCCAGATACGCAGTATTTT.

The V call is TRBV28, the J call TRBJ2-1, with 12 bases that match TRBD2. Germline V CDR1 and CDR2: MDHEN, SYDVKM. V lost 5 bases, J lost 8 bases, and 16 bases stayed unmatched. There are 18 residues in the CDR3. The CDR3 spells CASSPGLAGRHYVHEQFF. The CDR3 region has the DNA TGTGCCAGCAGTCCGGGACTAGCGGGTAGGCATTACGTCCATGAGCAGTTCTTC.

The CDR3 sequence: CASRADRSGSYEQYF. The CDR3 DNA is TGTGCCAGCAGAGCGGACAGGTCGGGCTCCTACGAGCAGTACTTC. This chain links TRBV5-4 with TRBJ2-7; 7 positions match TRBD1. The CDR3 spans 15 residues. The junction had 8 bases not matched to a gene; V was cut back by 5 bases and J by 0 bases. CDR1 is SGHNT, CDR2 YYREEE, per germline (reference sequence).

This clone has only a few counts. The J gene is TRBJ1-3, the V gene TRBV18; 7 bases map to TRBD1. CDR1 and CDR2 from the germline V gene are KGHSH and LQKENI. The V and J ends lost 3 bases and 2 bases, in that order; junction bases with no gene match: 1. CDR3 length equals 14 residues. The CDR3 region has the DNA TGTGCCAGCTCACCGAGGGGGCCTGGAAACACCATATATTTT. Its protein product is CASSPRGPGNTIYF.

V usage is TRBV11-2 and J usage is TRBJ2-7; 7 positions agree with TRBD2. J gave up 5 bases and V 3 bases, and 10 bases lay outside the gene matches. The CDR3 runs to 15 residues. From germline, CDR1 is SGHAT and CDR2 FQNNGV. This CDR3 reads CASSFPGEGIDEQYF. CDR3 DNA sequence: TGTGCCAGCAGCTTCCCCGGGGAGGGGATCGACGAGCAGTACTTC.

The J gene is TRBJ2-7, the V gene TRBV5-6; maybe TRBD1 (6 bases). The CDR3 runs 13 residues. Trimming shortened V by 6 bases and J by 3 bases, and 13 bases separated the two germline ends. CDR1 is SGHDT, CDR2 YYEEEE, per germline. CDR3 coding DNA: TGTGCCAGCAACATTCAACAGGGCTACGAGCAGTACTTC. It specifies CASNIQQGYEQYF.

V and J are TRBV11-3 and TRBJ1-1; perhaps TRBD1 as D (6 bases). V was cut by 4 bases and J by 1 base, with 13 bases left in between. Germline CDR1 reads SGHNT; CDR2 reads YENEEA. CDR3 length: 15 amino acids. This CDR3 reads CASSSSTGENTEAFF. CDR3 bases: TGTGCCAGCAGCTCGTCGACAGGAGAGAACACTGAAGCTTTCTTT.

The genes are TRBV7-2 and TRBJ2-7, with TRBD1 identical over 8 bases. The CDR3 totals 12 residues. V shed 5 bases and J 4 bases; nucleotides not matched to a gene: 1. Germline V CDR1 and CDR2: SGHTA, FQGNSA. CDR3 bases: TGTGCCAGCAGCAGACAGGGGTACGAGCAGTACTTC. Residues: CASSRQGYEQYF.

The gene calls are TRBV9 and TRBJ2-3; TRBD2 might be the D (6 bases). This CDR3 is 15 amino acids long. The germline V and J ends were trimmed by 2 bases and 1 base, with 11 bases remaining between them. Germline V gene data show CDR1 as SGDLS and CDR2 as YYNGEE. The CDR3 here is CASSVGGTRTDTQYF. The CDR3 DNA follows: TGTGCCAGCAGCGTGGGCGGGACCCGCACAGATACGCAGTATTTT.

The rearrangement links TRBV9 to TRBJ1-2; D might be TRBD1 (6 bases). The germline gives CDR1 SGDLS, CDR2 YYNGEE. The CDR3 is 13 residues long. V lost 2 bases and J lost 8, with 13 bases in between. In nucleotides, the CDR3 is TGTGCCAGCAGCGTTACCTCAGGGGCCGGCTACACCTTC. Translating gives CASSVTSGAGYTF.

This chain joins TRBV6-5 and TRBJ1-5; D may be TRBD1 (6 bases). The CDR3 runs 15 residues. V was cut by 0 bases and J by 6 bases, with 12 bases left in between. Germline V gene sequence: CDR1 MNHEY, CDR2 SVGAGI. The CDR3 is CASSYSKGGGQPQHF. Here the CDR3 DNA reads TGTGCCAGCAGTTACTCGAAGGGGGGGGGTCAGCCCCAGCATTTT.

This chain joins TRBV28 and TRBJ2-7; D may be TRBD2 (6 bases). In germline, CDR1 is MDHEN, CDR2 SYDVKM. Deletions cut 3 bases from V and 0 bases from J, with 15 bases between. The CDR3 spans 16 residues. Here the CDR3 reads CASSFEGRPSSYEQYF. The CDR3 region has the DNA TGTGCCAGCAGTTTCGAGGGGAGGCCGAGCTCCTACGAGCAGTACTTC.

The chain has TRBV28 and TRBJ2-7, with a weak D call TRBD1 (6 bases). In germline, CDR1 is MDHEN, CDR2 SYDVKM. Deletions cut 6 bases from V and 5 bases from J, with 20 bases between. The CDR3 totals 15 residues. The CDR3 protein is CASSWAPGTSNEQYF. As DNA, the CDR3 is TGTGCCAGCAGCTGGGCCCCCGGGACATCGAACGAGCAGTACTTC.

This clone was counted once. The gene calls are TRBV4-3 and TRBJ2-3, with 11 bases identical to TRBD2. Per the germline V gene, CDR1 is LGHNA and CDR2 is YSLEER. With 1 base clipped from V and 6 bases from J, the junction kept 6 bases outside the gene matches. CDR3 length equals 16 residues. CDR3: CASSQGGLAGADTQYF. CDR3 DNA: TGCGCCAGCAGCCAAGGAGGACTAGCGGGTGCTGATACGCAGTATTTT.

The chain recombines TRBV11-2 with TRBJ2-4, with 7 bases lining up with TRBD1. The length of the CDR3 is 20 residues. Trimming removed 0 bases from V and 0 bases from J; junction bases left unmatched: 14. CDR1 is SGHAT and CDR2 is FQNNGV in the germline V gene. CDR3 in amino acids: CASSLESDRLSSLAKNIQYF. CDR3 DNA: TGTGCCAGCAGCTTAGAGTCGGACAGGTTATCTAGCCTAGCCAAAAACATTCAGTACTTC.